These 19 T cell receptor beta chains share one sample of origin, sequenced in a study of CD8+ T cells in alopecia areata. Following extraction, RNA underwent reverse transcription to cDNA, which served as the sequencing template. Assay: immunoSEQ multiplex PCR; the TCRdb copy retains only in-frame clones and omits some. The sample lists about 130,000 clones; roughly 54% were seen once. The sample in question was CD4+ T cells sorted from blood, obtained at week 0. The receptors originated from a human donor with alopecia areata.

In its sample, this clone was seen a few times. The chain recombines TRBV27 with TRBJ2-4; 11 positions agree with TRBD2. V shed 4 bases and J 7 bases; nucleotides not matched to a gene: 9. The CDR3 sequence is 16 residues long. The germline gives CDR1 MNHEY, CDR2 SMNVEV (reference sequence). The CDR3 loop reads CASSSGTSGLRNIQYF. CDR3 DNA: TGTGCCAGCAGTTCTGGGACTAGCGGCTTGAGGAACATTCAGTACTTC.

This clone was found a few times. CDR3 region: CASSQVLPTYEQYF. The DNA for the CDR3 is TGCGCCAGCAGCCAAGTTCTACCAACCTACGAGCAGTACTTC. The chain employs TRBV4-1 and TRBJ2-7; no clear D gene. Germline values: CDR1 MGHRA, CDR2 YSYEKL. V shed 1 base and J shed 2 bases, with 9 bases lying between them. The CDR3 is made up of 14 amino acids.

This clone was counted a few times. The chain is built from TRBV5-1 and TRBJ1-4; 7 positions match TRBD1. Germline V CDR1 and CDR2: SGHRS, YFSETQ. Unmatched junction bases numbered 4, after V lost 3 bases and J lost 5 bases. The CDR3 extends over 14 amino acids. CDR3 loop: CASSSGTENEKLFF. CDR3 coding DNA: TGCGCCAGCAGCTCCGGGACAGAGAATGAAAAACTGTTTTTT.

This clone was observed a few times. The genes are TRBV10-3 and TRBJ2-5; D remains unclear. The CDR3 totals 14 residues. V was clipped by 2 bases and J by 1 base, with 8 bases between them. Per germline, CDR1 ENHRY and CDR2 SYGVKD. The CDR3 bases are TGTGCCATCAGTGAGGGGCAGCCCCAAGAGACCCAGTACTTC. Its translation: CAISEGQPQETQYF.

The rearrangement links TRBV19 to TRBJ2-3; TRBD2 matches at 13 bases. J lost 2 bases, V lost 8 bases, and 1 base had no gene match. In germline, CDR1 is LNHDA, CDR2 SQIVND (reference sequence). The CDR3 consists of 14 residues. The chain's CDR3 is CASGLAGATDTQYF. CDR3 nucleotides: TGTGCCAGTGGACTAGCGGGAGCCACAGATACGCAGTATTTT.

The rearrangement links TRBV7-3 to TRBJ2-5; unclear D gene. The CDR3 totals 13 residues. Per the germline V gene, CDR1 is SGHTA and CDR2 is FQGTGA. Trimming removed 4 bases from V and 7 bases from J, with 13 bases in between. Written as DNA, the CDR3 is TGTGCCAGCAGCTCATCTAACCCAGGGACCCAGTACTTC. It encodes CASSSSNPGTQYF.

This chain links TRBV7-9 with TRBJ2-7, with unresolved D. Germline V CDR1 and CDR2: SEHNR, FQNEAQ (reference sequence). There are 14 residues in the CDR3. The germline V and J ends were trimmed by 0 bases and 5 bases, with 11 bases remaining between them. Here the CDR3 reads CASSLAGLSDEQYF. The CDR3 DNA is TGTGCCAGCAGCTTAGCAGGGTTAAGTGACGAGCAGTACTTC.

The genes are TRBV7-2 and TRBJ2-7; D is unclear. V was cut by 5 bases and J by 5 bases, with 7 bases left in between. CDR1 is SGHTA and CDR2 is FQGNSA in the germline V gene. The CDR3 spans 11 residues. CDR3 nucleotide sequence: TGTGCCAGCAGCCCCGCGGACGAGCAGTACTTC. The encoded protein is CASSPADEQYF.

The rearrangement uses TRBV7-2 and TRBJ1-4; tentatively, D is TRBD1 (5 bases). Germline assignment: CDR1 SGHTA and CDR2 FQGNSA. The CDR3 totals 12 residues. With 3 bases removed from V and 8 bases from J, the gap between germline ends came to 7 bases. The CDR3 spells CASSFGGEKLFF. CDR3 nucleotide sequence: TGTGCCAGCAGCTTCGGGGGGGAAAAACTGTTTTTT.

The genes are TRBV19 and TRBJ1-5; D gene uncertain. The CDR3 length is 13 residues. With 0 bases removed from V and 5 bases from J, the gap between germline ends came to 5 bases. CDR1 and CDR2 from the germline V gene are LNHDA and SQIVND (reference sequence). The CDR3 sequence is CASSIDRDQPQHF. The CDR3 DNA reads as TGTGCCAGTAGTATAGATCGGGATCAGCCCCAGCATTTT.

The V and J genes are TRBV7-3 and TRBJ1-6, with 8 bases matching TRBD1. Germline V gives CDR1 SGHTA, CDR2 FQGTGA. The CDR3 has 16 amino acids. Trimming cost V 2 bases and J 3 bases; bases outside gene matches: 3. The DNA of the CDR3 is TGTGCCAGCAGCTTAGCAGACAGGGGCTATAATTCACCCCTCCACTTT. It yields the protein CASSLADRGYNSPLHF.

The chain recombines TRBV7-2 with TRBJ1-1; 11 positions agree with TRBD1. In germline, CDR1 is SGHTA, CDR2 FQGNSA. V lost 5 bases to trimming and J lost 4 bases; unmatched junction nucleotides: 12. The CDR3 consists of 17 residues. The CDR3 here is CASSGGGTGGASTEAFF. As DNA, the CDR3 is TGTGCCAGCAGCGGCGGGGGGACAGGGGGTGCTAGCACTGAAGCTTTCTTT.

This chain joins TRBV25-1 and TRBJ2-7; 11 positions match TRBD2. Germline V gives CDR1 MGHDK, CDR2 SYGVNS. V lost 3 bases to trimming and J lost 3 bases; unmatched junction nucleotides: 1. The CDR3 consists of 14 residues. CDR3: CASSDSGGGYEQYF. In DNA, the CDR3 is TGTGCCAGCAGTGATAGCGGGGGGGGCTACGAGCAGTACTTC.

The chain joins TRBV5-6 to TRBJ2-7; TRBD2 aligns across 9 bases. The junction had 5 bases not matched to a gene; V was cut back by 4 bases and J by 0 bases. Per germline, CDR1 SGHDT and CDR2 YYEEEE. The CDR3 is made up of 15 amino acids. The CDR3 here is CASSPSGRISYEQYF. CDR3 in DNA: TGTGCCAGCAGCCCGAGCGGGAGGATCTCCTACGAGCAGTACTTC. The variable domain in full, with the rest retrieved from reference TRBV5-6 and TRBJ2-7, is DAGVTQSPTHLIKTRGQQVTLRCSPKSGHDTVSWYQQALGQGPQFIFQYYEEEERQRGNFPDRFSGHQFPNYSSELNVNALLLGDSALYLCASSPSGRISYEQYFGPGTRLTVT.

This clone appeared once. V gene TRBV10-3 combines with J gene TRBJ2-7, with D possibly matching TRBD1 (5 bases). The V and J ends lost 5 bases and 2 bases respectively, with 10 bases between them. The germline V gene has CDR1 ENHRY and CDR2 SYGVKD. The CDR3 loop spans 13 amino acids. CDR3 DNA: TGTGCCATCAGTTCAGGGTCCCCCTACGAGCAGTACTTC. Protein: CAISSGSPYEQYF.

This chain joins TRBV7-9 and TRBJ2-3; tentatively, D is TRBD1 (6 bases). The ends were cut back, 6 bases at V and 0 bases at J, with 19 bases in the middle. The CDR3 has 17 residues. Germline V gene data show CDR1 as SEHNR and CDR2 as FQNEAQ (reference sequence). The CDR3 DNA sequence: TGTGCCAGCAGGAATCGTGGACAGACACCAAGCACAGATACGCAGTATTTT. This translates into CASRNRGQTPSTDTQYF.

The chain has TRBV30 and TRBJ1-2; 9 positions agree with TRBD1. The junction had 2 bases not matched to a gene; V was cut back by 7 bases and J by 5 bases. Germline V gene sequence: CDR1 GTSNPN, CDR2 SVGIG (reference sequence). The CDR3 covers 11 residues. The CDR3 nucleotides read TGTGCCTCCGACAGGGGGTATGGCTACACCTTC. This codes for CASDRGYGYTF.

The chain joins TRBV9 to TRBJ1-2; maybe TRBD1 (5 bases). The V and J ends lost 3 bases and 5 bases respectively, with 11 bases between them. CDR3 length: 13 residues. The germline V gene has CDR1 SGDLS and CDR2 YYNGEE. The CDR3 region has the DNA TGTGCCAGCAGCGGTACCAGGGATTATGGCTACACCTTC. Encoded protein: CASSGTRDYGYTF. The full variable domain, rest sourced from reference TRBV9 and TRBJ1-2, is DSGVTQTPKHLITATGQRVTLRCSPRSGDLSVYWYQQSLDQGLQFLIQYYNGEERAKGNILERFSAQQFPDLHSELNLSSLELGDSALYFCASSGTRDYGYTFGSGTRLTVV.

In DNA, the CDR3 is TGTGCCAGCAGACAAACGGGACAGGGAACGGGCATCGCTTTCTTT. Translating gives CASRQTGQGTGIAFF. The chain is built from TRBV28 and TRBJ1-1, with 9 bases aligning to TRBD1. J gave up 11 bases and V 6 bases, and 16 bases lay outside the gene matches. Per the germline V gene, CDR1 is MDHEN and CDR2 is SYDVKM. The CDR3 covers 15 residues.